Listed below are T cell receptor beta chains from one sample, sequenced in a study of somatic mutations in cytotoxic T cells in rheumatoid arthritis. Sequenced by immunoSEQ multiplex PCR; TCRdb stores in-frame clones only, minus some. The table has 18,000 or so clones, around 67% seen once. Sequencing was performed on CD8+ T cells sorted from blood. Source of these receptors: a woman in her fifties or sixties in good health. The CDR3 runs from the conserved cysteine through the conserved F or W. Fields, in order: clone size, D gene, J gene, CDR3 length, V gene, CDR3 protein, CDR3 DNA. The D gene is left open where the match is weak. The size of a clone is reported for some rows only, either as once, few or many, or as a class for expanded clones.

>.|.|TRBJ1-2|15|TRBV14
CASSQDRGSLYGYTF
TGTGCCAGCAGCCAAGACCGGGGGTCACTCTATGGCTACACCTTC
>.|TRBD1|TRBJ2-7|13|TRBV6-6
CASSIGTAYEQYF
TGTGCCAGCAGCATCGGGACAGCCTACGAGCAGTACTTC
>few|.|TRBJ1-2|12|TRBV2
CASHGGAKGYTF
TGTGCCAGCCACGGGGGGGCGAAGGGCTACACCTTC
>medium-sized|TRBD1|TRBJ2-1|17|TRBV13
CASSPKTGTGNDNEQFF
TGTGCCAGCAGCCCTAAAACCGGGACAGGGAACGACAATGAGCAGTTCTTC
>large|.|TRBJ2-7|14|TRBV27
CASSSGHLSYEQYF
TGTGCCAGCAGTTCGGGACACCTGTCCTACGAGCAGTACTTC
>.|.|TRBJ2-7|14|TRBV9
CASSVEGVGDEQYF
TGTGCCAGCAGCGTAGAAGGGGTGGGGGACGAGCAGTACTTC
>.|.|TRBJ1-2|15|TRBV10-3
CAISDKAGYYYGYTF
TGTGCCATCAGTGATAAGGCAGGGTATTATTATGGCTACACCTTC
>.|.|TRBJ2-7|14|TRBV11-2
CASSLDGQGYEQYF
TGTGCCAGCAGCTTAGATGGGCAGGGCTACGAGCAGTACTTC
>.|TRBD1|TRBJ1-2|15|TRBV29-1
CSVEERDRRGYGYTF
TGCAGCGTTGAAGAGAGGGACAGGAGGGGCTATGGCTACACCTTC
>few|.|TRBJ2-7|15|TRBV19
CASSIRIKGYYEQYF
TGTGCCAGTAGTATCCGGATAAAAGGGTACTACGAGCAGTACTTC
>.|.|TRBJ1-1|10|TRBV30
CAWAGVEAFF
TGTGCCTGGGCAGGGGTTGAAGCTTTCTTT
>once|TRBD1|TRBJ2-6|19|TRBV7-8
CASSFPTGGFSSGANVLTF
TGTGCCAGCAGCTTCCCGACAGGGGGCTTTTCTTCTGGGGCCAACGTCCTGACTTTC
>few|.|TRBJ1-1|12|TRBV5-1
CASSLKGSEAFF
TGCGCCAGCAGTTTGAAGGGGTCTGAGGCTTTCTTT
>.|TRBD2|TRBJ2-7|15|TRBV19
CASSWTSGGSYEQYF
TGTGCCAGTAGCTGGACTAGCGGGGGCTCCTACGAGCAGTACTTC
>.|.|TRBJ2-7|13|TRBV6-1
CASAYGQNYEQYF
TGTGCCAGCGCCTATGGACAGAACTACGAGCAGTACTTC
>.|.|TRBJ2-1|14|TRBV7-8
CASSLVGLYNEQFF
TGTGCCAGCAGCTTAGTGGGCTTATACAATGAGCAGTTCTTC
>once|TRBD2|TRBJ2-1|15|TRBV9
CASSGGGGRANEQFF
TGTGCCAGCAGCGGCGGGGGCGGGAGGGCCAATGAGCAGTTCTTC
>.|.|TRBJ1-2|16|TRBV1
CTSRVHCLRKTYGYTF
TGCACCAGCAGGGTACATTGTTTGCGAAAGACCTATGGCTACACCTTC
>.|.|TRBJ1-5|14|TRBV10-3
CAIGGGERNQPQHF
TGTGCCATCGGGGGCGGGGAAAGAAATCAGCCCCAGCATTTT
>few|TRBD2|TRBJ2-7|15|TRBV9
CASSASGTSGNEQYF
TGTGCCAGCAGCGCCTCCGGGACTAGCGGGAACGAGCAGTACTTC
>.|.|TRBJ2-7|14|TRBV9
CASSARADTYEQYF
TGTGCCAGCAGCGCGAGAGCGGATACCTACGAGCAGTACTTC
>.|TRBD1|TRBJ1-5|16|TRBV7-2
CASSLMGQGGNQPQHF
TGTGCCAGCAGCTTAATGGGACAGGGGGGAAATCAGCCCCAGCATTTT
>.|.|TRBJ2-7|14|TRBV7-2
CASSQTSSPPEQYF
TGTGCCAGCAGCCAAACTAGCAGCCCCCCCGAGCAGTACTTC
>.|.|TRBJ2-7|15|TRBV13
CASSLKSGTLREQYF
TGTGCCAGCAGCTTAAAATCGGGGACCCTACGAGAGCAGTACTTC
>.|.|TRBJ2-7|14|TRBV29-1
CSVEAEGSSYEQYF
TGCAGCGTTGAAGCGGAGGGCAGCTCCTACGAGCAGTACTTC
>.|.|TRBJ2-7|14|TRBV10-2
CASSDRTKDYEQYF
TGCGCCAGCAGTGACAGGACTAAGGACTACGAGCAGTACTTC
>.|TRBD1|TRBJ2-5|22|TRBV2
CASSEALSGRRGPTGWQETQYF
TGTGCCAGCAGTGAAGCGCTTTCGGGGCGCAGGGGTCCGACAGGGTGGCAGGAGACCCAGTACTTC
>.|.|TRBJ2-7|13|TRBV7-2
CASSLTLDREQYF
TGTGCCAGCAGCTTGACCCTAGACCGGGAGCAGTACTTC
>.|.|TRBJ1-4|17|TRBV7-8
CASSLARVPKTDEKLFF
TGTGCCAGCAGCTTAGCGCGCGTCCCGAAGACAGATGAAAAACTGTTTTTT
>.|.|TRBJ1-4|11|TRBV19
CASSTAEKLFF
TGTGCCAGTAGTACGGCTGAAAAACTGTTTTTT
>few|TRBD1|TRBJ1-1|15|TRBV4-2
CASSEGQFMNTEAFF
TGTGCCAGCAGCGAGGGACAGTTCATGAACACTGAAGCTTTCTTT
>.|.|TRBJ1-5|14|TRBV19
CASSMARVDQPQHF
TGTGCCAGTAGTATGGCAAGGGTAGATCAGCCCCAGCATTTT
>.|.|TRBJ2-7|14|TRBV7-8
CASSPGGLVNEQYF
TGTGCCAGCAGCCCAGGGGGGCTAGTGAACGAGCAGTACTTC
>.|.|TRBJ1-1|16|TRBV4-1
CASSQGTGTPNTEAFF
TGCGCCAGCAGCCAAGGAACCGGGACACCGAACACTGAAGCTTTCTTT
>.|.|TRBJ1-1|16|TRBV5-1
CASSLVGGNMNTEAFF
TGCGCCAGCAGCTTGGTAGGTGGGAACATGAACACTGAAGCTTTCTTT
>.|.|TRBJ1-1|16|TRBV30
CAWTQPHWERSTEAFF
TGTGCCTGGACTCAACCCCATTGGGAAAGGAGCACTGAAGCTTTCTTT
>.|TRBD1|TRBJ2-7|14|TRBV25-1
CASSVWDRTYEQYF
TGTGCCAGCAGTGTATGGGACAGAACCTACGAGCAGTACTTC